One T cell receptor beta chain is described in this entry. Its specificity is unknown. Assay: immunoSEQ multiplex PCR; the TCRdb copy retains only in-frame clones and omits some. The table records fewer than 3,500 clones, 85% of them present only once. This entry is derived from a study of T cells after posttransplantation cyclophosphamide. Study conclusions and caveats: Tissue-infiltrating T cells from skin or gut overlapped little with blood T cells. Donor CD8+ memory clones often dominated recipient blood repertoires at later times.

Busulfan-fludarabine conditioning, marrow transplant, and cyclophosphamide on days +3 and +4 were administered. Germline V lookup: CDR1 SGDLS, CDR2 YYNGEE. Trimming left V 0 bases short and J 1 base short, with 4 bases between. The CDR3 is made up of 13 amino acids. The source material was PBMCs, sampled after allogeneic stem cell transplant with posttransplant cyclophosphamide. The V call is TRBV9, the J call TRBJ1-1; D unclear. The clonotype originates from a female patient aged 50-59 years who received an allogeneic stem cell transplant from an unrelated donor, was CMV-positive, and had acute and chronic GVHD. Some of the T cells might come from the graft donor. The CDR3 loop is CASSVAGNTEAFF. As DNA, the CDR3 is TGTGCCAGCAGCGTAGCGGGGAACACTGAAGCTTTCTTT.